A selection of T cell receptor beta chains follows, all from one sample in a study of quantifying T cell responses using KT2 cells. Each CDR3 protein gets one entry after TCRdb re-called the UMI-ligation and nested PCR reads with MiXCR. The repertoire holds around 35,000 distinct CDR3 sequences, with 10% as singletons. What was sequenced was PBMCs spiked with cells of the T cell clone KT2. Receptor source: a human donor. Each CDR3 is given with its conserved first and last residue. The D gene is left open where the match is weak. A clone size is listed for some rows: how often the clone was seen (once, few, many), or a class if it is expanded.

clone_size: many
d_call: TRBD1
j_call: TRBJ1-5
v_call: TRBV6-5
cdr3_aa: CASSRDRGWNQPQHF
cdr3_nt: TGTGCCAGCTCCAGGGACAGGGGTTGGAATCAGCCCCAGCATTTT

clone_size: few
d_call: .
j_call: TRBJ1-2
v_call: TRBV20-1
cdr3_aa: CSARDIEAGLNGYTF
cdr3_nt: TGCAGTGCTAGAGATATAGAGGCAGGCTTGAACGGCTACACCTTC

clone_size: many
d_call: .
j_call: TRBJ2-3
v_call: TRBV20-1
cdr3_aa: CSASMGTDTQYF
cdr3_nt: TGCAGTGCTAGTATGGGCACAGATACGCAGTATTTT

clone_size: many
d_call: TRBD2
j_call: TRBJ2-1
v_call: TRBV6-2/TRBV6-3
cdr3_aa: CASRGLAGGGEQFF
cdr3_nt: TGTGCCAGCAGGGGACTAGCGGGGGGAGGTGAGCAGTTCTTC

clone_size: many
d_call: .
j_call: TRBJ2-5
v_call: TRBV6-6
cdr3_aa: CASRQQGGETQYF
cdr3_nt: TGTGCCAGCAGACAACAGGGAGGAGAGACCCAGTACTTC

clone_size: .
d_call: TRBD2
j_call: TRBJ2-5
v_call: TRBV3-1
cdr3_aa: CASSQDIGLAGVEGRRETQYF
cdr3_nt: TGTGCCAGCAGCCAAGATATCGGACTAGCGGGAGTGGAAGGGCGACGAGAGACCCAGTACTTC

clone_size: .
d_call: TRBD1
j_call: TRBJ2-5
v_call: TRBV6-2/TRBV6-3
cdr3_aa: CASSNSQGAQETQYF
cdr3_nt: TGTGCCAGCAGCAATTCCCAGGGGGCTCAAGAGACCCAGTACTTC

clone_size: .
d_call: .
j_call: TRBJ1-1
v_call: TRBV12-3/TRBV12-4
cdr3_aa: CASSTGTPISMNTEAFF
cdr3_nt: TGTGCCAGCAGCACAGGTACTCCTATTTCTATGAACACTGAAGCTTTCTTT

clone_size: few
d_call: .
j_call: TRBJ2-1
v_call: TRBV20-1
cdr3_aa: CSASGDEQFF
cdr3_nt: TGCAGTGCTAGTGGGGATGAGCAGTTCTTC

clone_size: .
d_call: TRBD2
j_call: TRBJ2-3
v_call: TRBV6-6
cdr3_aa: CASRILAGPPDTQYF
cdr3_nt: TGTGCCAGCAGGATACTAGCGGGGCCCCCGGATACGCAGTATTTT

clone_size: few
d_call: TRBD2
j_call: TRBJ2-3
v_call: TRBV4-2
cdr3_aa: CASSPLGGGRTDTQYF
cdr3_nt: TGTGCCAGCAGCCCCTTAGGCGGGGGGCGCACAGATACGCAGTATTTT

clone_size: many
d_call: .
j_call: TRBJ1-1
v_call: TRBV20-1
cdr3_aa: CSAQADRFEAFF
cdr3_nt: TGCAGTGCGCAAGCCGACAGGTTTGAAGCTTTCTTT

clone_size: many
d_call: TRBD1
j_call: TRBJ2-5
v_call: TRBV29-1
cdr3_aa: CSARLVDRGEYQETQYF
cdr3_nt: TGCAGCGCCCGACTTGTAGACAGGGGAGAATACCAAGAGACCCAGTACTTC

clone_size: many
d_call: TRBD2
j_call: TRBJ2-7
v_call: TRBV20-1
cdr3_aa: CSARDIDGTRDYEQYF
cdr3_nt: TGCAGTGCTAGAGATATTGACGGGACTAGAGACTACGAGCAGTACTTC

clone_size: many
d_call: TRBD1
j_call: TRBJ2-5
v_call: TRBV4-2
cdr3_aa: CASSLPDRAETQYF
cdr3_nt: TGTGCCAGCAGCCTGCCGGACAGGGCAGAGACCCAGTACTTC

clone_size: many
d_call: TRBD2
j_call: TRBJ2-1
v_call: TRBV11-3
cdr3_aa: CASSPPRLAGAANEQFF
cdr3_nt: TGTGCCAGCAGCCCACCAAGACTAGCGGGAGCAGCGAATGAGCAGTTCTTC

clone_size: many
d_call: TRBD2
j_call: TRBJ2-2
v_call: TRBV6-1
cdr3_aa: CASRVAGVAGELFF
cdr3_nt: TGTGCCAGCCGTGTAGCGGGAGTTGCCGGGGAGCTGTTTTTT